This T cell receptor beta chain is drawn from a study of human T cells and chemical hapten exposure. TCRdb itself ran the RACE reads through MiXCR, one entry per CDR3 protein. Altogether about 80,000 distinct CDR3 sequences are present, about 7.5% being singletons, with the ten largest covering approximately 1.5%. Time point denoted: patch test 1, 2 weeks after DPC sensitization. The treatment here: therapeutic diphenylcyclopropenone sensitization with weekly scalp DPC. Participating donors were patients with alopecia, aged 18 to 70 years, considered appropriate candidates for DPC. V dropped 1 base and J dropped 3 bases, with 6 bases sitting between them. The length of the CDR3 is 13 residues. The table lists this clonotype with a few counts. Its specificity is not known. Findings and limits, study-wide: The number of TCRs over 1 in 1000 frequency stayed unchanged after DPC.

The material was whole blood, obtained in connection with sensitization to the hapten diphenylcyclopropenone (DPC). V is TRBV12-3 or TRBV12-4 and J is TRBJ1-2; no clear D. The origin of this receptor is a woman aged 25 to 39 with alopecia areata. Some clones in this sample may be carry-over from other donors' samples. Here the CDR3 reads CASSLDGYYGYTF. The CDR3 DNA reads TGTGCCAGCAGTTTAGACGGTTACTATGGCTACACCTTC.